This TCR beta chain was documented in a study of tumor and adjacent non-tumor tissue in lung cancer. At the level of the study: Approximately 4 million productive TCRbeta reads were obtained per sample on average.

Findings and caveats of the study: Higher tumor TCR diversity was associated with shorter survival. TCR diversity was significantly greater in tumor than normal lung tissue.

About this clonotype itself: Its antigen is as yet unknown.

This sample's RNA came from whole unsorted tissue. Between August and November 2014, newly diagnosed, chemotherapy-naive lung cancer patients underwent thoracic surgery in China. The library came from three nested PCR rounds adapted from ARM-PCR protocols. TCRdb recomputed calls from the multiplex PCR reads with MiXCR, one row per CDR3 protein. The data hold about 82,000 distinct CDR3 sequences, with under 85% observed a single time. The sequenced sample was lung tumor tissue. This sequence was found in a woman in her 50s with non-small cell lung cancer.

This CDR3 reads CVISLTATQGDRGDYQPQHF. Here the CDR3 DNA reads TGTGTCATCAGCTTAACCGCGACTCAGGGGGACCGAGGTGACTATCAGCCCCAGCATTTT. This chain uses TRBV11-3 with TRBJ1-5, with TRBD1 matching over 7 bases. The CDR3 contains 20 residues. The germline CDR1 and CDR2 sequences are SGHNT and YENEEA.